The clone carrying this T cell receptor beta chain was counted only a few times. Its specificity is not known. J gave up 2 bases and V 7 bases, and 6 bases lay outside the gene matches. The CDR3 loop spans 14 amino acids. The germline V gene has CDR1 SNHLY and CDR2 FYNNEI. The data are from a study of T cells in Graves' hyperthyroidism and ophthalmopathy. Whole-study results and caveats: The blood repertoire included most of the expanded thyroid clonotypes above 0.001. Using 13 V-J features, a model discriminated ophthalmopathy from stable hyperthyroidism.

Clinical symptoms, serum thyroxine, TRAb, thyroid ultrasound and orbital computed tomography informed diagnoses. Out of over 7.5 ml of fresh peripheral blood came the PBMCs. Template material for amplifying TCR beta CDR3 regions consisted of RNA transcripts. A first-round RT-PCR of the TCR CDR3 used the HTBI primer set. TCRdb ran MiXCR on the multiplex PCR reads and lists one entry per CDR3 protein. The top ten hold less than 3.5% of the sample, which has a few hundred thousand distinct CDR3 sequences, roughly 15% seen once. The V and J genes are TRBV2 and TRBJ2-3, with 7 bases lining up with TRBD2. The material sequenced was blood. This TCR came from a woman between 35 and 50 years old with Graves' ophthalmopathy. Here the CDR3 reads CASKPAGPTDTQYF. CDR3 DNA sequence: TGTGCCAGCAAACCAGCGGGACCCACAGATACGCAGTATTTT.